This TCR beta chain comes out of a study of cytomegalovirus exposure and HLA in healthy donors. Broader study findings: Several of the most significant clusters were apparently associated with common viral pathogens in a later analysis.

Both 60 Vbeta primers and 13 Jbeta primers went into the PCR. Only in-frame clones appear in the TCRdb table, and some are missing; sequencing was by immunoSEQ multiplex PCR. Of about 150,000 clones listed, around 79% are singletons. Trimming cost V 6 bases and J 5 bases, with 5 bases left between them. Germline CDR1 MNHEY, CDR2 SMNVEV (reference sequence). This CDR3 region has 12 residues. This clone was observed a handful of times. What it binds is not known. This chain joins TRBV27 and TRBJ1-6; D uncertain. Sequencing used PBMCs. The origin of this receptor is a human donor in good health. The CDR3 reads CASRINNSPLHF. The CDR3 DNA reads TGTGCCAGCAGAATAAATAATTCACCCCTCCACTTT.